This is a list of T cell receptor beta chains from one sample in a study of OX40 agonist ivuxolimab in advanced cancers. Using immunoSEQ multiplex PCR, the repertoire was profiled, and TCRdb retains in-frame clones only, with some absent. The sample gives fewer than 90,000 clones, around 90% of which show up once; approximately 0.8% is in the top ten. Here the sequenced sample was CD4+ or CD8+ T cells sorted from blood, taken in a trial of the OX40 agonist ivuxolimab. The receptors derive from an adult with an advanced solid tumor such as melanoma, head and neck, liver or kidney cancer. Each CDR3 is given with its conserved first and last residue. The order of the fields is J gene, D gene, CDR3 length, V gene, clone size, CDR3 protein, CDR3 DNA. The D gene is left open where the match is weak. Not all rows give a size; the values are once, few, many and, for expanded clones, a class.

TRBJ1-4,TRBD1,13,TRBV18,NA,CASSRDSNEKLFF,TGTGCCAGCTCCCGGGACAGCAATGAAAAACTGTTTTTT
TRBJ1-2,NA,13,TRBV6-5,once,CASKIDGAYGYTF,TGTGCCAGCAAAATCGACGGGGCCTATGGCTACACCTTC
TRBJ2-5,NA,14,TRBV9,once,CASSVAWQQETQYF,TGTGCCAGCAGCGTAGCTTGGCAACAAGAGACCCAGTACTTC
TRBJ1-1,NA,11,TRBV28,NA,CASVGMAGAFF,TGTGCCAGCGTGGGCATGGCCGGAGCTTTCTTT
TRBJ2-7,TRBD2,14,TRBV9,NA,CASSAGTSGYEQYF,TGTGCCAGCAGCGCGGGGACTAGCGGATACGAGCAGTACTTC
TRBJ1-2,NA,13,TRBV6-6,NA,CASSPGANYGYTF,TGTGCCAGCTCCCCAGGGGCTAACTATGGCTACACCTTC
TRBJ2-7,NA,15,TRBV27,NA,CARSPQGKSSYEQYF,TGTGCCAGAAGCCCACAGGGCAAAAGCTCCTACGAGCAGTACTTC
TRBJ2-2,TRBD1,16,TRBV7-2,NA,CASSLAGTGGTGELFF,TGTGCCAGCAGCTTAGCGGGGACAGGGGGGACCGGGGAGCTGTTTTTT
TRBJ2-5,NA,16,TRBV5-1,NA,CASSLAGRGPQETQYF,TGCGCCAGCAGCTTGGCCGGACGAGGCCCTCAAGAGACCCAGTACTTC
TRBJ2-7,TRBD2,14,TRBV19,NA,CASSPGGVSYEQYF,TGTGCCAGTAGTCCGGGAGGGGTCTCCTACGAGCAGTACTTC
TRBJ2-5,NA,16,TRBV15,NA,CATSRDKEARQETQYF,TGTGCCACCAGCAGAGATAAGGAGGCCCGCCAAGAGACCCAGTACTTC
TRBJ1-1,NA,15,TRBV7-2,once,CASSLDGRQATEAFF,TGTGCCAGCAGCTTAGATGGCAGACAAGCTACTGAAGCTTTCTTT
TRBJ2-1,TRBD2,16,TRBV7-2,NA,CASSSRTSGSLNEQFF,TGTGCCAGCAGCTCGAGGACTAGCGGGAGTTTAAATGAGCAGTTCTTC
TRBJ2-3,TRBD1,15,TRBV6-6,NA,CASSRGQEITDTQYF,TGTGCCAGCAGTCGGGGACAGGAGATCACAGATACGCAGTATTTT
TRBJ2-3,NA,14,TRBV7-3,NA,CASSLDFYTDTQYF,TGTGCCAGCAGCTTGGACTTCTACACAGATACGCAGTATTTT
TRBJ2-7,TRBD2,15,TRBV28,NA,CASSLLAGGSYEQYF,TGTGCCAGCAGTTTACTAGCGGGAGGTTCCTACGAGCAGTACTTC
TRBJ2-5,NA,11,TRBV6-6,NA,CASSILETQYF,TGTGCCAGCAGTATCCTGGAGACCCAGTACTTC
TRBJ1-1,NA,14,TRBV7-8,NA,CASSSSRGTAEAFF,TGTGCCAGCAGCTCTTCTAGGGGGACGGCTGAAGCTTTCTTT
TRBJ1-2,TRBD1,15,TRBV5-6,NA,CASSLAGTVNYGYTF,TGTGCCAGCAGCTTGGCCGGGACAGTTAACTATGGCTACACCTTC
TRBJ2-1,TRBD1,18,TRBV7-2,NA,CASSSGTGGGLRYNEQFF,TGTGCCAGCAGCTCGGGAACAGGGGGCGGCTTGCGCTACAATGAGCAGTTCTTC
TRBJ1-4,NA,14,TRBV6-5,NA,CASSSGVANEKLFF,TGTGCCAGCAGTTCCGGGGTAGCTAATGAAAAACTGTTTTTT
TRBJ2-7,NA,15,TRBV6-1,NA,CASRSLGETYYEQYF,TGTGCCAGCAGATCGCTCGGGGAAACATACTACGAGCAGTACTTC
TRBJ2-6,NA,17,TRBV9,few,CASSPNAGGTGANVLTF,TGTGCCAGCAGCCCCAACGCAGGGGGGACTGGGGCCAACGTCCTGACTTTC
TRBJ1-1,NA,12,TRBV29-1,few,CSVQQTYTEAFF,TGCAGCGTTCAACAGACATACACTGAAGCTTTCTTT
TRBJ2-7,NA,15,TRBV4-1,NA,CASSQLWASNYEQYF,TGCGCCAGCAGCCAGCTCTGGGCGTCTAACTACGAGCAGTACTTC
TRBJ2-1,TRBD2,16,TRBV27,NA,CASSQGTSGGLWEQFF,TGTGCCAGCAGTCAAGGGACTAGCGGGGGGTTATGGGAGCAGTTCTTC
TRBJ1-2,NA,12,TRBV28,NA,CASSWADYGYTF,TGTGCCAGCAGTTGGGCGGACTATGGCTACACCTTC
TRBJ2-2,TRBD1,13,TRBV5-1,NA,CASSWTGTGELFF,TGCGCCAGCAGCTGGACAGGCACCGGGGAGCTGTTTTTT
TRBJ2-1,TRBD2,11,TRBV29-1,NA,CSGTSSNEQFF,TGCAGCGGGACTAGTTCCAATGAGCAGTTCTTC
TRBJ2-1,TRBD2,14,TRBV6-6,NA,CASWSGRPYNEQFF,TGTGCCAGTTGGAGCGGGAGGCCCTACAATGAGCAGTTCTTC
TRBJ1-4,NA,14,TRBV28,NA,CASGRQFANEKLFF,TGTGCCAGCGGGAGACAGTTTGCTAATGAAAAACTGTTTTTT
TRBJ2-3,TRBD1,16,TRBV5-1,NA,CASSLVGTGAPDTQYF,TGCGCCAGCAGCTTGGTGGGGACAGGGGCACCAGATACGCAGTATTTT
TRBJ2-5,TRBD2,15,TRBV7-9,NA,CASSSASGIVETQYF,TGTGCCAGCAGTAGTGCTAGCGGGATCGTAGAGACCCAGTACTTC
TRBJ2-6,NA,17,TRBV1,NA,CTSSQWGGSAGANVLTF,TGCACCAGCAGCCAATGGGGCGGGAGCGCTGGGGCCAACGTCCTGACTTTC
TRBJ2-5,NA,15,TRBV7-2,NA,CASSLASLTEETQYF,TGTGCCAGCAGCTTAGCGAGTCTAACGGAAGAGACCCAGTACTTC
TRBJ2-1,TRBD2,19,TRBV30,NA,CAWSGTSGRGARGYNEQFF,TGTGCCTGGAGCGGGACTAGCGGGAGAGGGGCCCGTGGCTACAATGAGCAGTTCTTC
TRBJ2-7,NA,12,TRBV5-5,NA,CASRSLDYEQYF,TGTGCCAGCAGAAGCCTTGACTACGAGCAGTACTTC
TRBJ1-1,NA,14,TRBV6-4,NA,CASSSRGGDTEAFF,TGTGCCAGCAGTTCCCGGGGGGGGGACACTGAAGCTTTCTTT
TRBJ2-1,TRBD2,15,TRBV5-1,NA,CASSALAGASNEQFF,TGCGCCAGCAGCGCACTAGCGGGAGCTTCCAATGAGCAGTTCTTC
TRBJ1-5,TRBD1,16,TRBV29-1,NA,CSVSGTGQGANQPQHF,TGCAGCGTTAGCGGCACGGGACAGGGGGCCAATCAGCCCCAGCATTTT
TRBJ2-4,TRBD1,14,TRBV29-1,NA,CSVEATGGQNIQYF,TGCAGCGTTGAAGCGACAGGGGGCCAAAACATTCAGTACTTC
TRBJ2-7,TRBD2,13,TRBV5-1,NA,CASSFISGYEQYF,TGCGCCAGCAGCTTTATTAGCGGGTACGAGCAGTACTTC
TRBJ2-3,NA,17,TRBV7-8,NA,CASSLVVSGLRTDTQYF,TGTGCCAGCAGCTTAGTGGTTTCGGGACTGCGCACAGATACGCAGTATTTT
TRBJ1-4,TRBD1,15,TRBV18,NA,CASSRKRGQDEKLFF,TGTGCCAGCTCACGAAAAAGGGGACAGGATGAAAAACTGTTTTTT
TRBJ1-2,NA,12,TRBV7-3,NA,CASSSGVYGYTF,TGTGCCAGCAGCTCCGGGGTCTATGGCTACACCTTC